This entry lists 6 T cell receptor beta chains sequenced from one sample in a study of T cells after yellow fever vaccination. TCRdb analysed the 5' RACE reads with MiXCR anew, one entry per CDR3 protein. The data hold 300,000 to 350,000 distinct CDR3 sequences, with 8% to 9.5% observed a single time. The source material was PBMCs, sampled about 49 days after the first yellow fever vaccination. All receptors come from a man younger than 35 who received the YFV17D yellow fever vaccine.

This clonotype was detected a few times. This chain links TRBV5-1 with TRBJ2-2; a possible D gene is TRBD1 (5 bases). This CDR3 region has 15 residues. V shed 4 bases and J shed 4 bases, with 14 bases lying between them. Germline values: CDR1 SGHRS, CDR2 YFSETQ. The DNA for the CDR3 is TGCGCCAGCAGCAGCCAGGGTTTAGGCACCGGGGAGCTGTTTTTT. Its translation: CASSSQGLGTGELFF.

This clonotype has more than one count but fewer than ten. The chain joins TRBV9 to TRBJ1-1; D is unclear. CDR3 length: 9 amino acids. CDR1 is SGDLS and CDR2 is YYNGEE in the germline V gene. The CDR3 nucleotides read TGTGCGGCTAACACTGAAGCTTTCTTT. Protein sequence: CAANTEAFF.

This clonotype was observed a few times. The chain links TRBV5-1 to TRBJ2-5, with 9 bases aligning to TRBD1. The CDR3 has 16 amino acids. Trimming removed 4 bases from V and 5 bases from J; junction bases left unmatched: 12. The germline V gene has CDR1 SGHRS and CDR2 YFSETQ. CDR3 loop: CASSLGQGRMDETQYF. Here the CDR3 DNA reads TGCGCCAGCAGCCTCGGACAGGGGAGGATGGATGAGACCCAGTACTTC.

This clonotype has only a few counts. The chain's CDR3 is CASSEDGYGGRRISGYTF. CDR3 DNA: TGCGCCAGCAGCGAGGACGGTTATGGAGGCAGAAGGATCTCTGGCTACACCTTC. The rearrangement joins TRBV5-1 to TRBJ1-2, with D uncertain. Germline CDR1 SGHRS, CDR2 YFSETQ. The CDR3 sequence is 18 residues long. V lost 4 bases and J 7 bases, leaving 29 bases between the germline ends.

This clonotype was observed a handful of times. The CDR3: CASRQTGTDTQYF. In DNA, the CDR3 is TGTGCCAGCAGGCAAACAGGGACAGATACGCAGTATTTT. The chain recombines TRBV12-3 or TRBV12-4 with TRBJ2-3; D is possibly TRBD1 (6 bases). Trimming pared 6 bases from V and 3 bases from J, leaving 10 bases between. The CDR3 has 13 residues.

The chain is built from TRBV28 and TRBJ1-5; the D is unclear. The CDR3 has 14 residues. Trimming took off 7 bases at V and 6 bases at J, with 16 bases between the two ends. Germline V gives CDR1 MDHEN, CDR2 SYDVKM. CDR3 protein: CASTKVRGLQPQHF. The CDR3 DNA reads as TGTGCCAGCACCAAAGTTAGAGGGCTTCAGCCCCAGCATTTT.